This T cell receptor (beta chain) came from a study of CD8 T cells in Susac syndrome. The study, taken as a whole, reports: Maximal CD8+ clonal expansion in Susac was observed within TEMRA cells and among active patients. A relatively small number of individuals underwent TCR sequencing and HLA analysis.

An amount of RNA that ranged from about 0.45 to 1 ug was reverse transcribed with random hexamers. Amplification of TCR beta CDR3 spanned 54 Vbeta and 13 Jbeta via immunoSEQ multiplex PCR. TCRdb re-called the immunoSEQ multiplex PCR reads with MiXCR, one entry per CDR3 protein. Altogether about 76,000 distinct CDR3 sequences are present, roughly 92% being singletons, with the ten largest covering 0.35% to 0.5%. Only one count was recorded for this clonotype. What it binds is unknown. Negative isolation was used for CD8+ and CD4+ T cells and FACS enrichment for TEMRA cells. The sequenced sample consisted of CD8+ T cells from PBMCs. The sequence was obtained from a human donor with Susac syndrome.

CDR3 sequence (DNA): TGCAGTGCTAGCGGATTGGAGACCCAGTACTTC. As protein: CSASGLETQYF. The V call is TRBV20-1, the J call TRBJ2-5, with D uncertain. Trimming shortened V by 3 bases and J by 5 bases, and 7 bases separated the two germline ends. The CDR3 length is 11 residues. Germline V gene lookup returns CDR1 DFQATT and CDR2 SNEGSKA (reference sequence).